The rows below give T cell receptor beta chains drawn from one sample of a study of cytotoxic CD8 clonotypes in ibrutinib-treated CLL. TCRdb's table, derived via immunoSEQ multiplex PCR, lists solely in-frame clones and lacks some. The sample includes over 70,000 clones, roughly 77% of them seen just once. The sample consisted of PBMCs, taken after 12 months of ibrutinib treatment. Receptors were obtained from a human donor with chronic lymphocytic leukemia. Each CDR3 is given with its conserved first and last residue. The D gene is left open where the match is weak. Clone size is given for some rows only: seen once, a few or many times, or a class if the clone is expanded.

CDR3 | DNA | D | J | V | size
CASSRDPWTSGRGGEQYF | TGTGCCAGCAGCCGGGACCCCTGGACTAGCGGGAGGGGGGGCGAGCAGTACTTC | TRBD2 | TRBJ2-7 | TRBV28 | -
CASSAWTRYGEQFF | TGCGCCAGCAGCGCATGGACTAGATACGGTGAGCAGTTCTTC | TRBD2 | TRBJ2-1 | TRBV5-1 | -
CASSPRLAGAQETQYF | TGTGCCAGCAGCCCCCGGCTAGCGGGGGCCCAAGAGACCCAGTACTTC | TRBD2 | TRBJ2-5 | TRBV9 | -
CASSPPGTGANYGYTF | TGTGCCAGCAGTCCACCAGGGACAGGGGCTAACTATGGCTACACCTTC | TRBD1 | TRBJ1-2 | TRBV4-2 | once
CASSGVAGVSTYEQYF | TGCGCCAGCAGCGGAGTAGCGGGCGTCTCTACCTACGAGCAGTACTTC | TRBD2 | TRBJ2-7 | TRBV5-1 | -
CASSLEFVNTEAFF | TGTGCCAGCAGCTTAGAATTTGTGAACACTGAAGCTTTCTTT | - | TRBJ1-1 | TRBV7-2 | once
CASSRASGNTIYF | TGTGCCAGCAGTCGGGCGTCGGGAAACACCATATATTTT | - | TRBJ1-3 | TRBV27 | -
CASTPGSGANVLTF | TGTGCCAGCACCCCGGGCTCTGGGGCCAACGTCCTGACTTTC | - | TRBJ2-6 | TRBV27 | once
CASRPPSGRAREQYF | TGTGCCAGCAGGCCCCCTAGCGGGAGGGCCCGGGAGCAGTACTTC | TRBD2 | TRBJ2-7 | TRBV6-5 | -
CASSLGTSQTGELFF | TGTGCCAGCAGTCTAGGGACTAGCCAAACCGGGGAGCTGTTTTTT | TRBD2 | TRBJ2-2 | TRBV9 | -
CASSETRMQYF | TGTGCCAGCAGCGAGACTAGGATGCAGTACTTC | - | TRBJ2-7 | TRBV6-1 | -
CASSPDTDSNQPQHF | TGTGCCAGTAGTCCAGACACCGATAGCAATCAGCCCCAGCATTTT | - | TRBJ1-5 | TRBV19 | few
CASRPTSDEQYF | TGTGCCAGCAGGCCCACGAGCGACGAGCAGTACTTC | - | TRBJ2-7 | TRBV28 | few
CASRNRGPEAFF | TGTGCCAGCAGGAACAGGGGCCCTGAAGCTTTCTTT | TRBD1 | TRBJ1-1 | TRBV2 | -
CASSISYQETQYF | TGCGCCAGCAGCATATCGTACCAAGAGACCCAGTACTTC | - | TRBJ2-5 | TRBV5-1 | -
CASSPSPATGGNEQFF | TGTGCCAGCAGCCCTTCCCCGGCCACGGGGGGCAATGAGCAGTTCTTC | TRBD2 | TRBJ2-1 | TRBV7-7 | -
CASRDPGYYGYTF | TGTGCCAGCAGGGATCCAGGGTACTATGGCTACACCTTC | - | TRBJ1-2 | TRBV6-6 | -
CASSARLAGAGEQFF | TGTGCTAGCAGCGCCCGACTAGCGGGGGCTGGGGAGCAGTTCTTC | TRBD2 | TRBJ2-1 | TRBV7-7 | -
CASSLTGGHNEQFF | TGTGCCAGCAGCTTAACGGGGGGCCACAATGAGCAGTTCTTC | - | TRBJ2-1 | TRBV7-3 | -
CASSSQQGGEQYF | TGTGCCAGCAGCTCGCAACAGGGAGGCGAGCAGTACTTC | - | TRBJ2-7 | TRBV7-2 | -
CATSRDWGGSPETQYF | TGTGCCACCAGCAGAGATTGGGGCGGGAGTCCGGAGACCCAGTACTTC | TRBD2 | TRBJ2-5 | TRBV15 | -
CASSSDRSTEAFF | TGTGCCAGCAGTTCCGACAGGAGCACTGAAGCTTTCTTT | - | TRBJ1-1 | TRBV27 | -
CASSAGQGDEKLFF | TGTGCCAGCAGCGCTGGACAGGGTGATGAAAAACTGTTTTTT | TRBD1 | TRBJ1-4 | TRBV9 | once
CASSLGSGPEDTQYF | TGTGCCAGCAGCTTAGGTTCGGGGCCGGAGGATACGCAGTATTTT | - | TRBJ2-3 | TRBV7-2 | few
CASSLSGAPNEKLFF | TGCGCCAGCAGCTTGTCGGGGGCCCCTAATGAAAAACTGTTTTTT | - | TRBJ1-4 | TRBV5-1 | few
CASSQQGTEAFF | TGTGCCAGCTCACAACAGGGCACTGAAGCTTTCTTT | - | TRBJ1-1 | TRBV18 | once
CSAPGNYGYTF | TGCAGTGCCCCGGGGAACTATGGCTACACCTTC | - | TRBJ1-2 | TRBV20-1 | -
CASSPRGQGGYGYTF | TGTGCCAGCAGCCCCCGGGGGCAAGGCGGGTATGGCTACACCTTC | - | TRBJ1-2 | TRBV16 | -
CASSYTGFVTEAFF | TGTGCCAGCAGCTACACAGGGTTTGTGACTGAAGCTTTCTTT | - | TRBJ1-1 | TRBV7-8 | -
CASSGLGTKGETQYF | TGTGCCAGCAGTGGGCTCGGGACCAAGGGAGAGACCCAGTACTTC | - | TRBJ2-5 | TRBV6-6 | -
CASSLVPGAQETQYF | TGCGCCAGCAGCTTGGTTCCAGGCGCGCAAGAGACCCAGTACTTC | - | TRBJ2-5 | TRBV5-1 | -
CASSFQGNTGELFF | TGCGCCAGCAGCTTCCAGGGGAACACCGGGGAGCTGTTTTTT | - | TRBJ2-2 | TRBV5-1 | -
CASSTRTGTDTQYF | TGTGCCAGCAGCACCAGGACAGGGACAGATACGCAGTATTTT | TRBD1 | TRBJ2-3 | TRBV5-6 | few
CASSLGEGGYTF | TGTGCCAGCAGTTTGGGAGAAGGTGGCTACACCTTC | - | TRBJ1-2 | TRBV28 | -
CASSADPYQPQHF | TGTGCCAGCAGCGCGGACCCATATCAGCCCCAGCATTTT | - | TRBJ1-5 | TRBV9 | -
CASSRLVGETQYF | TGTGCCAGCAGCCGACTAGTTGGCGAGACCCAGTACTTC | - | TRBJ2-5 | TRBV5-6 | -
CASSLALGPPPDPNQPQHF | TGTGCCAGCAGCTTAGCGTTGGGGCCCCCCCCCGACCCGAATCAGCCCCAGCATTTT | - | TRBJ1-5 | TRBV7-6 | -
CASSPLRDEQYF | TGTGCCAGCAGCCCCCTGCGGGACGAGCAGTACTTC | - | TRBJ2-7 | TRBV6-6 | once
CASRPRDSPLGLFF | TGTGCCAGCAGACCCCGGGACAGTCCCCTGGGGCTGTTTTTT | TRBD1 | TRBJ1-4 | TRBV6-5 | -
CSVGAGGPYNEQFF | TGCAGCGTTGGAGCGGGGGGTCCTTACAATGAGCAGTTCTTC | TRBD2 | TRBJ2-1 | TRBV29-1 | once
CASSGGQGPYEQYF | TGTGCCAGCAGTGGAGGACAGGGACCCTACGAGCAGTACTTC | TRBD1 | TRBJ2-7 | TRBV2 | -
CASSNGQGPTDTQYF | TGTGCCAGCAGTAACGGACAGGGCCCCACAGATACGCAGTATTTT | TRBD1 | TRBJ2-3 | TRBV6-4 | -
CASSLDRVDTQYF | TGTGCCAGCAGCTTAGATCGGGTGGATACGCAGTATTTT | - | TRBJ2-3 | TRBV11-2 | -
CASSLAGASTDTQYF | TGTGCCAGCAGCTTAGCGGGGGCTAGCACAGATACGCAGTATTTT | - | TRBJ2-3 | TRBV7-6 | -
CASSLVAGDHRELFF | TGTGCCAGCAGCTTAGTCGCAGGCGACCACCGGGAGCTGTTTTTT | - | TRBJ2-2 | TRBV7-2 | -
CASIIPGTGELFF | TGCGCCAGCATTATACCGGGCACCGGGGAGCTGTTTTTT | - | TRBJ2-2 | TRBV10-2 | -
CAWNPSGAETQYF | TGTGCCTGGAACCCTAGCGGCGCAGAGACCCAGTACTTC | TRBD2 | TRBJ2-5 | TRBV30 | -
CASSRRQGGGEQYF | TGTGCCAGCAGCCGCCGGCAGGGTGGTGGCGAGCAGTACTTC | - | TRBJ2-7 | TRBV7-2 | -
CASSPRDPSYEQYF | TGTGCCAGCAGCCCCCGGGACCCCTCCTACGAGCAGTACTTC | - | TRBJ2-7 | TRBV9 | few
CASSRDYGYTF | TGTGCCAGCAGCCGGGACTATGGCTACACCTTC | - | TRBJ1-2 | TRBV7-2 | -
CASSLVYGGADEQYF | TGTGCCAGCAGCTTAGTTTACGGGGGAGCGGACGAGCAGTACTTC | - | TRBJ2-7 | TRBV7-2 | -
CASSPWGRDPEAFF | TGTGCCAGCTCACCATGGGGCAGGGACCCTGAAGCTTTCTTT | - | TRBJ1-1 | TRBV18 | many
CASKSGGAGTGELFF | TGTGCCAGCAAGTCGGGGGGCGCGGGTACCGGGGAGCTGTTTTTT | - | TRBJ2-2 | TRBV27 | -
CASSPIWDRNTEAFF | TGTGCCAGTAGCCCTATTTGGGACAGGAACACTGAAGCTTTCTTT | TRBD1 | TRBJ1-1 | TRBV19 | -